This T cell receptor beta chain was recorded in a study of read filtering for tumor transcriptome and immune sequencing. Whole-study context: The cohort had 17 men and some 13 women aged roughly 45 to 90, mean about 72 years. Points from the study as a whole: Even smaller IR-seq throughput identified most shared clonotypes. This fraction held mixed bone marrow immune cells after CD138-negative sorting.

The library was built from around 0.4 ug RNA with molecular barcoded adaptors for alpha/delta and beta/gamma chains. One entry per CDR3 protein results from TCRdb running MiXCR on the reads. The sample records 120,000 or so distinct CDR3 sequences, 10% to 15% being singletons. Germline-derived CDR1 and CDR2 are SGHTS and YDEGEE. The CDR3 totals 15 residues. Trimming cost V 1 base and J 5 bases, with 13 bases left between them. A remark on this clonotype: The target antigen is unknown. It may be a read error: a sequence one base away is much more abundant.

Material: a population of CD138-negative cells sorted from bone marrow. This TCR was sampled from a donor aged 40 or older with multiple myeloma. The chain joins TRBV5-8 to TRBJ1-5, with a tentative D call TRBD1 (6 bases). The CDR3 nucleotides are TGTGCCAGCAGCTTGTCTGAGGGGGTGCATCAGCCCCAGCATTTT. Amino acid sequence: CASSLSEGVHQPQHF.